The rows below give T cell receptor beta chains drawn from one sample of a study of shared clonotypes between healthy human individuals. Sequencing used immunoSEQ multiplex PCR; TCRdb keeps in-frame clones, though not all of them. This repertoire shows millions of clones, about 95% found once; its top ten account for 0.85% to 1.2%. Material: naive CD8+ T cells sorted from blood. These TCRs come from a man younger than 30 in good health. CDR3s include the opening cysteine and the closing phenylalanine or tryptophan. A D gene is named only where the DNA matches it firmly. Expanded clones get a size class; other rows say once, few or many, or leave the size out.

cdr3_nt cdr3_aa cdr3_length j_call clone_size d_call v_call
TGTGCCAGCATCCCAATGTGGCAGAGTGAAGCTTTCTTT CASIPMWQSEAFF 13 TRBJ1-1 NA NA TRBV7-9
TGCAGCGTTGAAGATCTCACGGGGGTTCTGTCCACAGATACGCAGTATTTT CSVEDLTGVLSTDTQYF 17 TRBJ2-3 NA NA TRBV29-1
TGCGCCAGCAGCCTGGACAGCGGTTACGAGCAGTACTTC CASSLDSGYEQYF 13 TRBJ2-7 NA NA TRBV4-3
TGTGCCAGCACCATCCAGGATCCTCGGGCGGGGAACTTC CASTIQDPRAGNF 13 TRBJ2-5 NA NA TRBV7-2
TGCAGCGTTGTTCCCGTCGACTTGGCAGATACGCAGTATTTT CSVVPVDLADTQYF 14 TRBJ2-3 NA NA TRBV29-1
TGCGCCAGCAGCCCCGGACAGGGAAACACCGGGGAGCTGTTTTTT CASSPGQGNTGELFF 15 TRBJ2-2 NA TRBD1 TRBV4-3
TGTGCCAGCCTTACGATTCAGGGGACTGGGACCGGGGAGCTGTTTTTT CASLTIQGTGTGELFF 16 TRBJ2-2 NA NA TRBV7-9
TGCAGCGTCATTCAACTCGGCTACGAGCAGTACTTC CSVIQLGYEQYF 12 TRBJ2-7 NA NA TRBV29-1
TGCGCCAGCAGCCAGAAACTAGCGGATATGGAGACCCAGTACTTC CASSQKLADMETQYF 15 TRBJ2-5 NA TRBD2 TRBV4-3
TGTGCCAGCGCACAGGGATCAGTTAACTATGGCTACACCTTC CASAQGSVNYGYTF 14 TRBJ1-2 NA NA TRBV6-5
TGCGCCAGCAGCCAATTAACAGTGAACACCGGGGAGCTGTTTTTT CASSQLTVNTGELFF 15 TRBJ2-2 NA NA TRBV4-3
TGTGCCAGCAGCCCCACAGATTCCTACGAGCAGTACTTC CASSPTDSYEQYF 13 TRBJ2-7 NA NA TRBV7-6
TGTGCCAGCAGCTCCCTAGCGGGGGGCAGGGCAGATACGCAGTATTTT CASSSLAGGRADTQYF 16 TRBJ2-3 NA TRBD2 TRBV9
TGCGCCAGCAGCTTGGCGGGACAGGGGAACGAGCAGTACTTC CASSLAGQGNEQYF 14 TRBJ2-7 NA TRBD1 TRBV5-1
TGTGCCAGCAGTTACGGGCCCCGGAATGAGCAGTTCTTC CASSYGPRNEQFF 13 TRBJ2-1 NA NA TRBV6-5
TGTGCCAGCAGTCGGTACGGGAGTAATGAAAAACTGTTTTTT CASSRYGSNEKLFF 14 TRBJ1-4 NA NA TRBV6-5
TGTGCCAGCAGTGGGACCTCTAGCGGGAGCTACGAGCAGTACTTC CASSGTSSGSYEQYF 15 TRBJ2-7 NA TRBD2 TRBV2
TGTGCCAGCAGCTTAGGAGTTAGCGGGCAAGAGACCCAGTACTTC CASSLGVSGQETQYF 15 TRBJ2-5 NA TRBD2 TRBV7-9
TGTGCCAGCAGCCTAGGACTAGCTGGCTACGAGCAGTACTTC CASSLGLAGYEQYF 14 TRBJ2-7 NA TRBD2 TRBV7-9
TGTGCCAGCAGTCTGGCGGGAGGAACCGAGCAGTACTTC CASSLAGGTEQYF 13 TRBJ2-7 NA TRBD2 TRBV6-5
TGTGCCAGCAGCGTACATGCGTCCTACAATGAGCAGTTCTTC CASSVHASYNEQFF 14 TRBJ2-1 once NA TRBV9
TGTGCCAGCAGCGTAGAGGGCCATGGCTACACCTTC CASSVEGHGYTF 12 TRBJ1-2 NA NA TRBV9
TGTGCCAGCAGCTTCGGTGAAAAACTGTTTTTT CASSFGEKLFF 11 TRBJ1-4 NA NA TRBV7-8
TGTGCCTGGAGTGTGGCAGCAGGCTCCTACGAGCAGTACTTC CAWSVAAGSYEQYF 14 TRBJ2-7 NA NA TRBV30
TGTGCCAGCACCTCCGGGGGGGCAGGGGACACTGAAGCTTTCTTT CASTSGGAGDTEAFF 15 TRBJ1-1 NA NA TRBV5-4
TGTGCCAGCAGCGTAGACGCCGGGTCGATGCAGTTCTTC CASSVDAGSMQFF 13 TRBJ2-1 NA NA TRBV9
TGTGCCAGCAGCGCAAACCGCGGGACCCACACCGGGGAGCTGTTTTTT CASSANRGTHTGELFF 16 TRBJ2-2 NA NA TRBV2
TGTGCCAGCAGCTCCCCCTTGGGCCTACCGAACGAGCAGTACTTC CASSSPLGLPNEQYF 15 TRBJ2-7 once NA TRBV5-4
TGTGCCAGTAGTATCGGGGGAGCGGGAGCTTTCTTT CASSIGGAGAFF 12 TRBJ1-1 NA NA TRBV19
TGCGCCAGCAGCCAGGGAATAGCGGGAGTGACAGATACGCAGTATTTT CASSQGIAGVTDTQYF 16 TRBJ2-3 NA TRBD2 TRBV4-1
TGTGCCAGCAGCCCTCAAATTATGAACACTGAAGCTTTCTTT CASSPQIMNTEAFF 14 TRBJ1-1 NA NA TRBV6-5
TGTGCCAGCAGCTTAGGTTATTCATACGAGCAGTACTTC CASSLGYSYEQYF 13 TRBJ2-7 NA NA TRBV7-9
TGTGCCAGCAGCCCGGGACTAGCGGGCGGCGAGCAGTACTTC CASSPGLAGGEQYF 14 TRBJ2-7 NA TRBD2 TRBV6-5
TGTGCCAGCAGCGCGGGACGAAATGAAAAACTGTTTTTT CASSAGRNEKLFF 13 TRBJ1-4 NA NA TRBV9
TGTGCCAGCAGCGCCTCCGGGACTAGCGGGAGGGCCCACACCGGGGAGCTGTTTTTT CASSASGTSGRAHTGELFF 19 TRBJ2-2 NA TRBD2 TRBV9
TGTGCCAGCAGCCTGGGCACAGATACGCAGTATTTT CASSLGTDTQYF 12 TRBJ2-3 NA NA TRBV13
TGTGCCAGCTCACCCGGACTAGCGGGAGCCTACGAGCAGTACTTC CASSPGLAGAYEQYF 15 TRBJ2-7 NA TRBD2 TRBV18
TGTGCCAGCAGCGACCCGACTAAAGGCTCAATTGAGCAGTTCTTC CASSDPTKGSIEQFF 15 TRBJ2-1 NA NA TRBV9
TGTGCCAGCAGTGTGGCCCCAAGGGGGCCCCAGCATTTT CASSVAPRGPQHF 13 TRBJ1-5 NA NA TRBV2
TGTGCCAGCAGTTTCTTCCAGCTCCCAGATACGCAGTATTTT CASSFFQLPDTQYF 14 TRBJ2-3 NA NA TRBV28
TGTGCCAGCAGCGATACCGGGCCAATGGGCTATGGCTACACCTTC CASSDTGPMGYGYTF 15 TRBJ1-2 NA NA TRBV9
TGTGCCAGCAGCGTAGACGGGGAGCCCGTTGGGTATGGCTACACCTTC CASSVDGEPVGYGYTF 16 TRBJ1-2 once NA TRBV9
TGTGCCAGCAGCCCACACGCGACGGACTCTTGGACGGCAGATACGCAGTATTTT CASSPHATDSWTADTQYF 18 TRBJ2-3 NA NA TRBV7-9
TGTGCCAGCAGTGCGGTGACAGGGGGCTCCTACGAGCAGTACTTC CASSAVTGGSYEQYF 15 TRBJ2-7 NA TRBD1 TRBV6-5
TGTGCCAGCGAACGGGACAGGGGTTTCCCAGATACGCAGTATTTT CASERDRGFPDTQYF 15 TRBJ2-3 once TRBD1 TRBV5-8
TGTGCCAGCAGGAAAAGGTCCTCCTACGAGCAGTACTTC CASRKRSSYEQYF 13 TRBJ2-7 NA NA TRBV2
TGCGCCAGCAGCGCCCGGGACATAAACACCGGGGAGCTGTTTTTT CASSARDINTGELFF 15 TRBJ2-2 NA NA TRBV4-1
TGTGCCAGCAGCTCGGCCGATTCTAGCGAGACCCAGTACTTC CASSSADSSETQYF 14 TRBJ2-5 NA NA TRBV7-9
TGTGCCAGCGGGACAGTTGGGTCCTACGAGCAGTACTTC CASGTVGSYEQYF 13 TRBJ2-7 NA TRBD1 TRBV6-5
TGTGCCAGCAGCCGAGGACTAGCGGGTCTTAAGGCGGGCACAGATACGCAGTATTTT CASSRGLAGLKAGTDTQYF 19 TRBJ2-3 NA TRBD2 TRBV5-6
TGTGCCAGCAGCGGAAGCGGGGAGGTTCAGGAGACCCAGTACTTC CASSGSGEVQETQYF 15 TRBJ2-5 NA TRBD2 TRBV5-4
TGTGCCTCTGCGGGGACTCCTAAGGAGGAGCTGTTTTTT CASAGTPKEELFF 13 TRBJ2-2 NA NA TRBV7-9
TGTGCCAGCGGTTACGAGCAGTACTTC CASGYEQYF 9 TRBJ2-7 few NA TRBV27
TGTGCCAGCAGTCCAACTAGCGGTAGCACAGATACGCAGTATTTT CASSPTSGSTDTQYF 15 TRBJ2-3 NA TRBD2 TRBV7-3